The 27 T cell receptor beta chains below come from one sample, sequenced in a study of identical twins. TCRdb reprocessed the 5' RACE reads via MiXCR and lists one record per CDR3 protein. This sample has about 470,000 distinct CDR3 sequences; around 24% occur once, and the top ten carry approximately 2.9%. This sample was also put to use in a study of T cells expressing NK-cell markers.

The specimen sequenced was CD4+ T cells sorted from blood. The receptors come from a woman under 30 in good health.

The sample holds a few counts of this clonotype. This chain links TRBV29-1 with TRBJ2-7, with TRBD2 identical over 10 bases. J lost 7 bases, V lost 8 bases, and 11 bases had no gene match. CDR3 length equals 13 residues. Germline V lookup: CDR1 SQVTM, CDR2 ANQGSEA. The CDR3 DNA follows: TGCAGCATTCGAGCGGGAGGGCCGGGGGAGCAGTACTTC. It encodes CSIRAGGPGEQYF.

The genes are TRBV6-2 or TRBV6-3 and TRBJ2-7; TRBD1 is a possible D gene (6 bases). Trimming pared 5 bases from V and 2 bases from J, leaving 19 bases between. The CDR3 is 16 amino acids. CDR1 and CDR2 (germline): MNHEY, SVGEGT. DNA for the CDR3: TGTGCCAGCAGTAGACAGGTATCCACAGGCCCCTACGAGCAGTACTTC. Its translation is CASSRQVSTGPYEQYF.

The chain carries TRBV7-2 and TRBJ2-3; D gene ambiguous. Germline loops: CDR1 SGHTA, CDR2 FQGNSA. The CDR3 contains 12 residues. V lost 5 bases to trimming and J lost 6 bases, with 9 bases between them. The DNA for the CDR3 is TGTGCCAGCAGCGGATATATGGATACGCAGTATTTT. Residues: CASSGYMDTQYF.

This clonotype was recorded once. The chain joins TRBV20-1 to TRBJ2-2; D is unresolved. The germline V gene encodes CDR1 DFQATT and CDR2 SNEGSKA (reference sequence). Trimming shortened V by 4 bases and J by 0 bases, and 6 bases separated the two germline ends. The CDR3 sequence is 13 residues long. The CDR3 sequence: CSATVSNTGELFF. In nucleotides, the CDR3 is TGCAGTGCTACGGTCTCGAACACCGGGGAGCTGTTTTTT.

The chain recombines TRBV6-6 with TRBJ2-1, with D possibly being TRBD1 (5 bases). The V gene lost 4 bases and the J gene lost 3 bases, with 7 bases spanning the gap. This CDR3 contains 13 residues. CDR1 and CDR2 (germline): MNHNY, SVGAGI (reference sequence). The CDR3 sequence: CASSSRGYNEQFF. The CDR3 DNA reads TGTGCCAGCAGTTCAAGGGGCTACAATGAGCAGTTCTTC.

This clonotype was detected a few times. This sequence joins TRBV20-1 and TRBJ2-1; TRBD2 agrees at 10 bases. Trimming took 5 bases from V and 8 from J; bases not matched to a gene: 9. The germline CDR1 and CDR2 sequences are DFQATT and SNEGSKA (reference sequence). This CDR3 comprises 14 residues. The CDR3 loop reads CSADKRGGGDEQFF. The CDR3 DNA follows: TGCAGTGCTGATAAGCGGGGGGGCGGCGATGAGCAGTTCTTC.

This clonotype was found a few times. The rearrangement joins TRBV5-1 to TRBJ2-3; 10 bases are a match to TRBD2. V trimming: 7 bases; J trimming: 4 bases; junction bases outside the gene matches: 6. This CDR3 region has 14 residues. Germline CDR1 SGHRS, CDR2 YFSETQ. For the CDR3, the DNA is TGCGCCAGCGAGAGCGGGGGGGCATCAGATACGCAGTATTTT. Translation gives CASESGGASDTQYF.

In this sample, this clonotype turned up a few times. The chain employs TRBV5-1 and TRBJ2-3; perhaps TRBD1 as D (6 bases). Trimming removed 4 bases at V and 1 base at J, with 16 bases between. Per the germline V gene, CDR1 is SGHRS and CDR2 is YFSETQ. The CDR3 totals 16 residues. The CDR3 region has the DNA TGCGCCAGCAGCCTAGAGGGTTGGGGGCGCACAGATACGCAGTATTTT. Protein sequence: CASSLEGWGRTDTQYF.

The V gene is TRBV6-1, the J gene TRBJ2-6; 7 bases are shared with TRBD2. Germline CDR1 and CDR2: MNHNS and SASEGT. The CDR3 is 16 amino acids. The V gene end was trimmed by 7 bases and the J gene end by 0 bases; junction bases not matched to a gene: 6. Here the CDR3 DNA reads TGTGCCAGCAAGGGAGGGGTAGTCTCTGGGGCCAACGTCCTGACTTTC. Its protein product is CASKGGVVSGANVLTF.

This sequence joins TRBV6-5 and TRBJ2-3; no firm D call. The germline gives CDR1 MNHEY, CDR2 SVGAGI. CDR3 length: 16 residues. V was cut by 0 bases and J by 4 bases, with 14 bases left in between. CDR3 loop: CASSYSGPGIADTQYF. The CDR3 DNA is TGTGCCAGCAGTTACTCGGGCCCAGGTATAGCAGATACGCAGTATTTT.

This clonotype was seen a few times. V usage is TRBV14 and J usage is TRBJ2-1; possibly TRBD2 for D (5 bases). CDR3 length: 14 residues. The germline CDR1 and CDR2 sequences are SGHDN and FVKESK. V shed 1 base and J shed 8 bases, with 12 bases lying between them. The CDR3 nucleotides read TGTGCCAGCAGCCAAGTGACTACCGCCGATGAGCAGTTCTTC. It encodes CASSQVTTADEQFF. Supplemented by reference TRBV14 and TRBJ2-1, the full variable domain reads EAGVTQFPSHSVIEKGQTVTLRCDPISGHDNLYWYRRVMGKEIKFLLHFVKESKQDESGMPNNRFLAERTGGTYSTLKVQPAELEDSGVYFCASSQVTTADEQFFGPGTRLTVL.

The chain recombines TRBV7-9 with TRBJ2-4; D gene ambiguous. CDR1 and CDR2 from the germline V gene are SEHNR and FQNEAQ (reference sequence). Trimming removed 5 bases at V and 1 base at J, with 9 bases between. This CDR3 contains 14 residues. The CDR3 here is CASSHPVAKNIQYF. DNA of the CDR3: TGTGCCAGCAGCCACCCGGTTGCCAAAAACATTCAGTACTTC.

This clonotype was observed a handful of times. The J gene is TRBJ2-7, the V gene TRBV20-1; possibly TRBD1 or TRBD2 for D (7 bases each). The CDR3 extends over 15 amino acids. Germline-derived CDR1 and CDR2 are DFQATT and SNEGSKA (reference sequence). CDR3 region: CTASQAGTVGDEQYF. In DNA, the CDR3 is TGCACGGCCTCTCAAGCGGGGACAGTCGGCGACGAGCAGTACTTC.

This clonotype was seen only a few times. The V call is TRBV5-5, the J call TRBJ2-3, with 9 positions matching TRBD2. Germline trimming cut 4 bases from V and 3 bases from J; bases unmatched to any gene: 6. This CDR3 comprises 15 residues. CDR1 and CDR2 from the germline V gene are SGHKS and YYEKEE (reference sequence). CDR3 amino acids: CASSHPGLATDTQYF. The CDR3 region has the DNA TGTGCCAGCAGCCACCCGGGACTAGCTACAGATACGCAGTATTTT.

The V call is TRBV18, the J call TRBJ2-2; D gene uncertain. Germline-derived CDR1 and CDR2 are KGHSH and LQKENI. The CDR3 length is 14 residues. Trimming took off 3 bases at V and 3 bases at J, with 8 bases between the two ends. CDR3 loop: CASSPARDTGELFF. CDR3 nucleotide sequence: TGTGCCAGCTCACCTGCTAGGGACACCGGGGAGCTGTTTTTT. The variable domain in full, completed from reference TRBV18 and TRBJ2-2, reads NAGVMQNPRHLVRRRGQEARLRCSPMKGHSHVYWYRQLPEEGLKFMVYLQKENIIDESGMPKERFSAEFPKEGPSILRIQQVVRGDSAAYFCASSPARDTGELFFGEGSRLTVL.

The rearrangement uses TRBV10-3 and TRBJ1-1; D is unclear. Trimming cost V 11 bases and J 10 bases, with 23 bases left between them. The germline V gene encodes CDR1 ENHRY and CDR2 SYGVKD. This CDR3 is 13 amino acids long. The CDR3 loop is CASRVDGQSPAFF. CDR3 sequence (DNA): TGTGCCTCACGGGTGGACGGCCAAAGTCCAGCTTTCTTT.

This chain uses TRBV12-3 or TRBV12-4 with TRBJ2-2; D unclear. This CDR3 is 15 amino acids long. V was clipped by 5 bases and J by 4 bases, with 14 bases between them. The CDR3 DNA sequence: TGTGCCAGCAGTAAAAATGTGGGGTCCACCGGGGAGCTGTTTTTT. Translating it yields CASSKNVGSTGELFF.

The chain joins TRBV10-3 to TRBJ2-2, with D unclear. The CDR3 sequence is 14 residues long. V was trimmed by 8 bases and J by 2 bases, leaving 12 bases between them. CDR1 and CDR2 (germline): ENHRY, SYGVKD. The CDR3: CAIQQDGNTGELFF. CDR3 nucleotide sequence: TGTGCCATCCAGCAGGACGGTAACACCGGGGAGCTGTTTTTT.

V and J are TRBV25-1 and TRBJ1-2, with D unresolved. V lost 4 bases and J 8 bases, leaving 8 bases between the germline ends. This CDR3 region has 11 residues. Germline loops: CDR1 MGHDK, CDR2 SYGVNS. CDR3 amino acids: CASSGAWGYTF. CDR3 DNA: TGTGCCAGCAGTGGCGCCTGGGGCTACACCTTC.

V and J are TRBV24-1 and TRBJ1-5; D ambiguous. Germline V CDR1 and CDR2: KGHDR, SFDVKD. The CDR3 totals 13 residues. Deletions cut 4 bases from V and 6 bases from J, with 9 bases between. The CDR3 is CATSETNGQPQHF. CDR3 bases: TGTGCCACCAGTGAGACCAATGGTCAGCCCCAGCATTTT.

V is TRBV10-2 and J is TRBJ2-5; D uncertain. Germline V CDR1 and CDR2: WSHSY, SAAADI. This CDR3 region has 12 residues. Trimming cost V 8 bases and J 5 bases, with 12 bases left between them. The CDR3 reads CASGLIRETQYF. CDR3 DNA sequence: TGCGCCAGCGGCCTTATCCGGGAGACCCAGTACTTC.

This clonotype was recorded at least ten times. V gene TRBV20-1 combines with J gene TRBJ1-2, with 7 bases aligning to TRBD1. This CDR3 contains 12 residues. The V and J ends lost 4 bases and 8 bases, in that order; junction bases with no gene match: 7. Germline assignment: CDR1 DFQATT and CDR2 SNEGSKA (reference sequence). This chain's CDR3 is CSAMRGREGYTF. The CDR3 DNA follows: TGCAGTGCTATGAGGGGGCGGGAGGGCTACACCTTC.

This clonotype occurred a few times. The chain carries TRBV28 and TRBJ2-3; 8 bases are a match to TRBD1. Germline V gene sequence: CDR1 MDHEN, CDR2 SYDVKM. J lost 3 bases, V lost 6 bases, and 8 bases had no gene match. This CDR3 region has 15 residues. The CDR3, as DNA: TGTGCCAGCAGAACCTCAGGGGGCGGGACAGATACGCAGTATTTT. Its protein is CASRTSGGGTDTQYF.

A few counts support this clonotype. The CDR3 nucleotides are TGCGCCAGCAGCCAAGGGGTCGGGACTATCCCCTACGAGCAGTACTTC. Its protein is CASSQGVGTIPYEQYF. This chain joins TRBV4-3 and TRBJ2-7; TRBD2 matches 7 bases. Germline V gene sequence: CDR1 LGHNA, CDR2 YSLEER. This CDR3 is built from 16 residues. Germline trimming cut 1 base from V and 2 bases from J; bases unmatched to any gene: 8.

Only a few counts were recorded for this clonotype. V and J are TRBV2 and TRBJ2-7; D is unresolved. Germline CDR1 reads SNHLY; CDR2 reads FYNNEI. The CDR3 has 14 amino acids. Deletions cut 5 bases from V and 1 base from J, with 12 bases between. The CDR3 protein is CASSLWVGSYEQYF. DNA for the CDR3: TGTGCCAGCAGTCTTTGGGTAGGATCCTACGAGCAGTACTTC.

The chain joins TRBV12-3 or TRBV12-4 to TRBJ2-7, with TRBD1 matching 7 bases. CDR3 size: 14 residues. The V and J ends lost 6 bases and 4 bases, in that order; junction bases with no gene match: 9. CDR3 DNA sequence: TGTGCCAGCAGACCCCGGGACAGTTTGTACGAGCAGTACTTC. It is translated as CASRPRDSLYEQYF.

In its sample, this clonotype was seen a few times. This sequence joins TRBV12-3 or TRBV12-4 and TRBJ2-5; D might be TRBD1 (5 bases). V was cut by 6 bases and J by 4 bases, with 15 bases left in between. The CDR3 sequence is 14 residues long. CDR3 coding DNA: TGTGCCAGCAGCGCCACCCCAGGGATAGAGACCCAGTACTTC. Translation: CASSATPGIETQYF.